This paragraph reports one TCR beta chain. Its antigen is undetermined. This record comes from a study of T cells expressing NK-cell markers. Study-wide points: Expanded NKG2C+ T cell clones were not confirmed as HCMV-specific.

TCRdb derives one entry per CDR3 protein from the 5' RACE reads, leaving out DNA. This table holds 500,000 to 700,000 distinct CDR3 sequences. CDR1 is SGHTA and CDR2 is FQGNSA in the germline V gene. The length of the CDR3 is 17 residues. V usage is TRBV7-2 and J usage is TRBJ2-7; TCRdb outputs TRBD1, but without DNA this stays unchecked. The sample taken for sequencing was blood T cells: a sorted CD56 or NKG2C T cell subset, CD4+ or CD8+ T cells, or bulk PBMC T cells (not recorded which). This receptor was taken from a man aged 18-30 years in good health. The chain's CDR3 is CASSLGWALGASYEQYF.